Presented here are 19 T cell receptor beta chains from one specimen sequenced in a study of cytomegalovirus exposure and HLA in healthy donors. The PCR employed 60 Vbeta primers together with 13 Jbeta primers. Assay: immunoSEQ multiplex PCR; the TCRdb copy retains only in-frame clones and omits some. There are approximately 45,000 clones in the sample, with 17% held by the top ten. Sequences were obtained from PBMCs. Source of these receptors: a male donor in good health and CMV-seronegative.

The chain combines TRBV2 with TRBJ1-6; 9 positions agree with TRBD1. The CDR3 length is 19 residues. Germline-derived CDR1 and CDR2 are SNHLY and FYNNEI. V was pared by 2 bases and J by 7 bases, with 15 bases of the junction left unmatched. This chain's CDR3 is CASSEPNSGTGLRNSPLHF. The CDR3 DNA follows: TGTGCCAGCAGTGAACCTAACTCCGGGACAGGGCTAAGAAATTCACCCCTCCACTTT.

The V and J genes are TRBV1 and TRBJ2-2; the table's D call of TRBD2 was not tested on the DNA. TRBV1 is noted as a pseudogene. CDR3 length: 19 residues. The CDR3 coding sequence is TGCACCAGCAGCCAAGGGAAGACTAGCGGGGGAACGAACACCGGGGAGCTGTTTTTT. Residues: CTSSQGKTSGGTNTGELFF.

The rearrangement joins TRBV6-1 to TRBJ1-1; maybe TRBD1 (5 bases). CDR3 length: 13 amino acids. CDR1 is MNHNS, CDR2 SASEGT, per germline. The V gene lost 4 bases and the J gene lost 1 base, with 7 bases spanning the gap. Written as DNA, the CDR3 is TGTGCCAGCAGTGGACAGCCGAACACTGAAGCTTTCTTT. Amino acids: CASSGQPNTEAFF.

The gene calls are TRBV19 and TRBJ1-2; D is ambiguous. The CDR3 loop spans 14 amino acids. Germline lookup yields CDR1 LNHDA and CDR2 SQIVND (reference sequence). With 2 bases removed from V and 4 bases from J, the gap between germline ends came to 11 bases. The CDR3 here is CASSIMGSFYGYTF. CDR3 DNA: TGTGCCAGTAGTATAATGGGCAGTTTCTATGGCTACACCTTC.

V gene TRBV29-1 combines with J gene TRBJ1-1; 7 bases map to TRBD1. Trimming removed 3 bases from V and 0 bases from J; junction bases left unmatched: 7. Germline V lookup: CDR1 SQVTM, CDR2 ANQGSEA. This CDR3 spans 15 amino acids. Here the CDR3 DNA reads TGCAGCGTTGATCTGGGACAGCGAATGAACACTGAAGCTTTCTTT. It specifies CSVDLGQRMNTEAFF.

The CDR3 coding sequence is TGTGCCAGCAGCTTGGCTGCAGGGGCAGTTAACACTGAAGCTTTCTTT. Protein product: CASSLAAGAVNTEAFF. The V call is TRBV5-6, the J call TRBJ1-1; possibly TRBD1 for D (6 bases). The ends were cut back, 0 bases at V and 2 bases at J, with 14 bases in the middle. Germline V gene lookup returns CDR1 SGHDT and CDR2 YYEEEE. This CDR3 has 16 residues.

The chain links TRBV30 to TRBJ1-1; tentatively, D is TRBD1 (6 bases). This CDR3 comprises 16 residues. Germline V gene sequence: CDR1 GTSNPN, CDR2 SVGIG (reference sequence). Trimming took off 4 bases at V and 1 base at J, with 19 bases between the two ends. CDR3 DNA: TGTGCCTGGACGACAGGCGGTATCGGCAGGAACACTGAAGCTTTCTTT. It yields the protein CAWTTGGIGRNTEAFF. Full variable domain (rest looked up from reference TRBV30 and TRBJ1-1): SQTIHQWPATLVQPVGSPLSLECTVEGTSNPNLYWYRQAAGRGLQLLFYSVGIGQISSEVPQNLSASRPQDRQFILSSKKLLLSDSGFYLCAWTTGGIGRNTEAFFGQGTRLTVV.

Comment on this clone: The sample carries other DNA sequences with the same CDR3. The chain uses TRBV5-1 and TRBJ1-1; 9 bases line up with TRBD1. The CDR3 is 15 amino acids. The V and J ends lost 1 base and 1 base, in that order; junction bases with no gene match: 2. From germline, CDR1 is SGHRS and CDR2 YFSETQ. DNA for the CDR3: TGCGCCAGCAGCTTGCGGACAGGGGCGAACACTGAAGCTTTCTTT. This translates into CASSLRTGANTEAFF.

The rearrangement joins TRBV30 to TRBJ1-6; 9 positions match TRBD1. CDR3 length: 13 amino acids. Germline V gene sequence: CDR1 GTSNPN, CDR2 SVGIG (reference sequence). The V segment lost 4 bases and the J segment 10 bases; nucleotides outside the gene matches: 5. Here the CDR3 reads CAWTGTGISPLHF. DNA for the CDR3: TGTGCCTGGACCGGGACAGGGATCTCACCCCTCCACTTT.

The chain has TRBV19 and TRBJ2-4; TRBD1 might be the D (6 bases). CDR3 size: 13 residues. From germline, CDR1 is LNHDA and CDR2 SQIVND (reference sequence). V shed 5 bases and J shed 7 bases, with 12 bases lying between them. This CDR3 is CASSEGQGNIQYF. In DNA, the CDR3 is TGTGCCAGTAGTGAAGGGCAGGGGAACATTCAGTACTTC.

V usage is TRBV2 and J usage is TRBJ2-7, with TRBD2 identical over 7 bases. Germline lookup yields CDR1 SNHLY and CDR2 FYNNEI. Losses at the gene ends were 5 bases for V and 2 bases for J; bases not matched to a gene: 6. This CDR3 is built from 14 residues. CDR3 coding DNA: TGTGCCAGCAGTCGTGCTAGCGGAACCTACGAGCAGTACTTC. Translation gives CASSRASGTYEQYF.

The J gene is TRBJ2-7, the V gene TRBV30; 8 bases map to TRBD1. The CDR3 length is 14 residues. Unmatched junction bases numbered 12, after V lost 5 bases and J lost 6 bases. The germline V gene has CDR1 GTSNPN and CDR2 SVGIG (reference sequence). The CDR3 nucleotides are TGTGCCTGGGCGGACAGGGACAGTTTCCGCGAGCAGTACTTC. It codes for CAWADRDSFREQYF.

CDR3 amino acids: CASRRTGSNTGELFF. CDR3 nucleotides: TGTGCCAGCAGGAGGACAGGCTCGAACACCGGGGAGCTGTTTTTT. The rearrangement joins TRBV27 to TRBJ2-2; TRBD1 agrees at 7 bases. After removal of 6 bases from V and 0 bases from J, the junction contained 4 bases not matched to a gene. This CDR3 comprises 15 residues. Germline assignment: CDR1 MNHEY and CDR2 SMNVEV (reference sequence).

The rearrangement links TRBV5-1 to TRBJ2-5, with 8 bases identical to TRBD1. CDR1 and CDR2 (germline): SGHRS, YFSETQ. The junction had 4 bases not matched to a gene; V was cut back by 4 bases and J by 5 bases. The CDR3 consists of 13 residues. The CDR3 DNA follows: TGCGCCAGCAGCGTACAGGGGGAGGAGACCCAGTACTTC. Translation: CASSVQGEETQYF.

CDR3 protein: CASSPRTGTDTQYF. The DNA of the CDR3 is TGTGCCAGTAGTCCCAGGACAGGGACAGATACGCAGTATTTT. V and J are TRBV19 and TRBJ2-3; 8 nucleotides agree with TRBD1. The CDR3 runs to 14 residues. V was pared by 5 bases and J by 3 bases, with 4 bases of the junction left unmatched. Germline CDR1 LNHDA, CDR2 SQIVND (reference sequence). Variable domain in full (rest from reference TRBV19 and TRBJ2-3): DGGITQSPKYLFRKEGQNVTLSCEQNLNHDAMYWYRQDPGQGLRLIYYSQIVNDFQKGDIAEGYSVSREKKESFPLTVTSAQKNPTAFYLCASSPRTGTDTQYFGPGTRLTVL.

The V gene is TRBV5-4, the J gene TRBJ2-7; TRBD2 might be the D (6 bases). Trimming pared 5 bases from V and 0 bases from J, leaving 15 bases between. CDR1 is SGHNT, CDR2 YYREEE, per germline (reference sequence). The CDR3 extends over 15 amino acids. In DNA, the CDR3 is TGTGCCAGCAGACTGGAGGGAAGGAGCTCCTACGAGCAGTACTTC. It translates to CASRLEGRSSYEQYF.

The CDR3 DNA reads TGTGCCAGCAGCCAAGACACCGCCAGGGACGAGCAGTACTTC. It encodes CASSQDTARDEQYF. The rearrangement uses TRBV6-5 and TRBJ2-7, with D maybe TRBD1 (5 bases). This CDR3 is built from 14 residues. Germline CDR1 reads MNHEY; CDR2 reads SVGAGI. V lost 6 bases and J lost 5, with 17 bases in between.

The gene calls are TRBV5-6 and TRBJ1-5; TRBD1 matches at 7 bases. Germline CDR1 and CDR2: SGHDT and YYEEEE. The CDR3 covers 14 residues. The J segment lost 2 bases and the V segment lost 2 bases, leaving 1 base of the junction unmatched. CDR3 sequence (DNA): TGTGCCAGCAGCTTTACAGGGGGCAATCAGCCCCAGCATTTT. Encoded protein: CASSFTGGNQPQHF.

This sequence joins TRBV5-8 and TRBJ1-1, with D maybe TRBD1 (6 bases). Trimming cost V 1 base and J 2 bases, with 15 bases left between them. Looked up from germline, CDR1 is SGHTS and CDR2 is YDEGEE. This CDR3 is built from 16 residues. CDR3 bases: TGTGCCAGCAGCTTGAGAGCCGGGACACCCAACACTGAAGCTTTCTTT. It specifies CASSLRAGTPNTEAFF.